A single sample is the source of the 11 T cell receptor beta chains below, sequenced in a study of beta chain features in type 1 diabetes. Expressed TCRB transcripts were sequenced because the entire RNA isolate underwent reverse transcription. Only in-frame clones appear in the TCRdb table, and some are missing; sequencing was by immunoSEQ multiplex PCR. In the table there are fewer than 500,000 clones, around 13% of which are singletons. Sequenced: naive CD4+ T cells from blood. These receptors were collected from a young man in good health.

The rearrangement uses TRBV7-2 and TRBJ1-2; 7 bases line up with TRBD1. The CDR3 totals 16 residues. J lost 2 bases, V lost 3 bases, and 9 bases had no gene match. In germline, CDR1 is SGHTA, CDR2 FQGNSA. Here the CDR3 DNA reads TGTGCCAGCAGCTTTATACTGACAGGGCTGAACTATGGCTACACCTTC. This sequence encodes CASSFILTGLNYGYTF.

This clone was seen a handful of times. V is TRBV2 and J is TRBJ1-1; 7 bases align to TRBD1. The CDR3 extends over 14 amino acids. CDR1 and CDR2 (germline): SNHLY, FYNNEI. The V and J ends lost 5 bases and 3 bases, in that order; junction bases with no gene match: 6. The CDR3 bases are TGTGCCAGCAGTCAACAGGGGTATGACACTGAAGCTTTCTTT. It specifies CASSQQGYDTEAFF.

The chain employs TRBV5-1 and TRBJ2-5, with D perhaps matching TRBD2 (5 bases). V lost 4 bases to trimming and J lost 2 bases, with 15 bases between them. Germline V lookup: CDR1 SGHRS, CDR2 YFSETQ. This CDR3 spans 15 amino acids. CDR3 sequence (DNA): TGCGCCAGCAGCCCCCAAGTAGGACTTCAAGAGACCCAGTACTTC. Amino acids: CASSPQVGLQETQYF.

The V and J genes are TRBV9 and TRBJ1-2, with D uncertain. Looked up from germline, CDR1 is SGDLS and CDR2 is YYNGEE. The germline V and J ends were trimmed by 1 base and 9 bases, with 7 bases remaining between them. This CDR3 is built from 11 residues. CDR3 coding DNA: TGTGCCAGCAGCGTATCCGCTCGCTACACCTTC. This translates into CASSVSARYTF.

This clone was observed a few times. The chain links TRBV27 to TRBJ2-3; 8 bases are a match to TRBD2. V dropped 3 bases and J dropped 3; count of bases not matched to a gene: 2. This CDR3 has 14 amino acids. The V gene's germline CDR1 is MNHEY and CDR2 SMNVEV (reference sequence). CDR3 sequence reads: CASSFSGTTDTQYF. The CDR3 nucleotides are TGTGCCAGCAGTTTTAGCGGGACTACAGATACGCAGTATTTT.

A note on this clone: The same CDR3 arises from other DNA sequences in this sample as well. The gene calls are TRBV29-1 and TRBJ2-1, with D unclear. Trimming stripped 3 bases from V and 7 bases from J, with 7 bases between. CDR1 is SQVTM and CDR2 is ANQGSEA in the germline V gene. There are 11 residues in the CDR3. The CDR3 spells CSVDRSNEQFF. The CDR3 region has the DNA TGCAGCGTTGACCGGAGTAATGAGCAGTTCTTC.

In its sample, this clone was seen once. The chain employs TRBV7-2 and TRBJ2-2; TRBD1 might be the D (6 bases). V lost 5 bases to trimming and J lost 7 bases, with 17 bases between them. Germline CDR1 reads SGHTA; CDR2 reads FQGNSA. The CDR3 runs 15 residues. The CDR3: CASSGTGTTIGELFF. The CDR3 DNA sequence: TGTGCCAGCAGCGGAACCGGGACAACTATCGGGGAGCTGTTTTTT. Looking up the rest from reference TRBV7-2 and TRBJ2-2 gives the full variable domain: GAGVSQSPSNKVTEKGKDVELRCDPISGHTALYWYRQSLGQGLEFLIYFQGNSAPDKSGLPSDRFSAERTGGSVSTLTIQRTQQEDSAVYLCASSGTGTTIGELFFGEGSRLTVL.

V usage is TRBV7-2 and J usage is TRBJ2-7; tentatively, D is TRBD1 (5 bases). V was trimmed by 1 base and J by 4 bases, leaving 14 bases between them. The length of the CDR3 is 15 residues. Germline V gene lookup returns CDR1 SGHTA and CDR2 FQGNSA. This CDR3 reads CASSLGQTGGYEQYF. CDR3 in DNA: TGTGCCAGCAGCTTAGGACAGACCGGTGGATACGAGCAGTACTTC.

This chain uses TRBV5-4 with TRBJ1-3, with D tentatively TRBD1 (5 bases). CDR1 and CDR2 (germline): SGHNT, YYREEE (reference sequence). With 0 bases removed from V and 0 bases from J, the gap between germline ends came to 7 bases. The CDR3 contains 15 residues. Written as DNA, the CDR3 is TGTGCCAGCAGCTTGGGACAGCTCTCTGGAAACACCATATATTTT. Protein sequence: CASSLGQLSGNTIYF.

The rearrangement joins TRBV10-3 to TRBJ2-5; TRBD2 matches 12 bases. Unmatched junction bases numbered 3, after V lost 3 bases and J lost 4 bases. Germline V CDR1 and CDR2: ENHRY, SYGVKD. The CDR3 contains 15 residues. The DNA of the CDR3 is TGTGCCATCAGTGATCAGGGACTAGCGGGAGAGACCCAGTACTTC. Translation: CAISDQGLAGETQYF.

This chain joins TRBV5-4 and TRBJ1-1; D not resolved. This CDR3 has 12 residues. Trimming cost V 4 bases and J 5 bases, with 9 bases left between them. CDR1 SGHNT and CDR2 YYREEE come from the germline V gene (reference sequence). In DNA, the CDR3 is TGTGCCAGCAGCAGTTGGGGTACTGAAGCTTTCTTT. Protein: CASSSWGTEAFF.